The clone carrying this TCR beta chain was recorded once. The antigen remains unidentified. Second-dose timings of about 4 or about 12 weeks were pooled. Only in-frame clones appear in the TCRdb table, and some are missing; sequencing was by immunoSEQ multiplex PCR. The sample contains roughly 120,000 clones, under 95% of which appear only once. This sample stems from a study of T cell responses to AZD1222 COVID-19 vaccine. Study-level findings and limits: Most donors were white British, females outnumbered males, and clonal diversity was possibly underestimated. At baseline, just 6 or 7 AZD1222 recipients tested seropositive.

Germline-derived CDR1 and CDR2 are SGHRS and YFSETQ. The CDR3 contains 14 residues. Trimming stripped 3 bases from V and 0 bases from J, with 7 bases between. The specimen comprised peripheral blood, sampled 28 days after the second AZD1222 dose. V and J are TRBV5-1 and TRBJ1-3; weak D call: TRBD1 (6 bases). The TCR was taken from an adult who received the AZD1222 COVID-19 vaccine. The CDR3 is CASSSDSSGNTIYF. In DNA, the CDR3 is TGCGCCAGCAGCTCGGACAGCTCTGGAAACACCATATATTTT. Looking up the rest from reference TRBV5-1 and TRBJ1-3 gives the full variable domain: KAGVTQTPRYLIKTRGQQVTLSCSPISGHRSVSWYQQTPGQGLQFLFEYFSETQRNKGNFPGRFSGRQFSNSRSEMNVSTLELGDSALYLCASSSDSSGNTIYFGEGSWLTVV.